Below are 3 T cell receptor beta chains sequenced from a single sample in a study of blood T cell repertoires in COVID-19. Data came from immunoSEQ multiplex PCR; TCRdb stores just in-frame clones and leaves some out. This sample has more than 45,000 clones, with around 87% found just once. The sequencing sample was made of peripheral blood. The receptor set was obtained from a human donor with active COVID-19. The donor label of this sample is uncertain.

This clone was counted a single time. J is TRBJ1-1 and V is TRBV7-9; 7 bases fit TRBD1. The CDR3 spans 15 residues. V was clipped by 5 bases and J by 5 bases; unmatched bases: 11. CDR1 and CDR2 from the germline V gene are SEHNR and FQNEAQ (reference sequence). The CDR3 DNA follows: TGTGCCAGCAGCCCTAACAGGGGCCAGGGAACTGAAGCTTTCTTT. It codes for CASSPNRGQGTEAFF.

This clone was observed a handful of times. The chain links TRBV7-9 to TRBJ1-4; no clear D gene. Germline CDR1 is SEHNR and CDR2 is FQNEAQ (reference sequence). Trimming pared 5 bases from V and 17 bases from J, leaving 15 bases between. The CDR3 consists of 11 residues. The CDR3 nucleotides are TGTGCCAGCAGCCCAGAAAATGAACGTTTTTTT. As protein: CASSPENERFF. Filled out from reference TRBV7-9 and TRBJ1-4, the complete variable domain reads DTGVSQNPRHKITKRGQNVTFRCDPISEHNRLYWYRQTLGQGPEFLTYFQNEAQLEKSRLLSDRFSAERPKGSFSTLEIQRTEQGDSAMYLCASSPENERFFGSGTQLSVL.

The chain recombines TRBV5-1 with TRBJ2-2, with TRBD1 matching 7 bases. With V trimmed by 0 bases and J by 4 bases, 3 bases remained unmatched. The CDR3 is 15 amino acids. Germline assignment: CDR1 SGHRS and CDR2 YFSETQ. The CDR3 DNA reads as TGCGCCAGCAGCTTGGTCCGACAGGGCACCGGGGAGCTGTTTTTT. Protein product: CASSLVRQGTGELFF. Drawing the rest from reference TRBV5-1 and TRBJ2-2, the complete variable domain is KAGVTQTPRYLIKTRGQQVTLSCSPISGHRSVSWYQQTPGQGLQFLFEYFSETQRNKGNFPGRFSGRQFSNSRSEMNVSTLELGDSALYLCASSLVRQGTGELFFGEGSRLTVL.